This TCR beta chain was retrieved from a study of cytomegalovirus exposure and HLA in healthy donors. Vbeta (60) and Jbeta (13) primers were used in the PCR. Data came from immunoSEQ multiplex PCR; TCRdb stores just in-frame clones and leaves some out. This sample has 95,000 to 100,000 clones, with roughly 76% found just once. Comments on this clone: Sequence at one end of the junction differs from germline and may be a read error.

Though probably carrying unrecorded immune exposures, donors were nominally healthy at sampling. Sequenced input: PBMCs. The origin of this receptor is a man aged 40-50 years in good health and CMV-seronegative.

DNA of the CDR3: TGCGCCAGCAGCCACACCGGGTCCCCGGGGACTGAAGCTTTCTTT. This codes for CASSHTGSPGTEAFF. The chain links TRBV5-4 to TRBJ1-1; D uncertain. This CDR3 is built from 15 residues. CDR1 and CDR2 (germline): SGHNT, YYREEE (reference sequence).